Described below is a single T cell receptor (beta chain) sequence and its context. The antigen remains undetermined. The sample is drawn from a study of blood T cells in healthy people across ages. Study overall: Per two T cells, template switching captured roughly one barcoded beta molecule.

Whole-study findings and limits: The authors considered diversity estimates from one million T cells to be underestimates.

Donors ranged from roughly 6 to 100 years old and were healthy Caucasians in Russia. Donors each provided roughly 9.6 milliliters of peripheral blood. Sample-barcoded 5' priming and a J-beta primer mix drove a second PCR of roughly 7 to 11 cycles. A single record per CDR3 protein comes from TCRdb applying MiXCR to the 5' RACE reads. The profile covers 1.5 million to 2 million distinct CDR3 sequences, with roughly 52% appearing a single time and over 2% taken by the ten largest. Germline values: CDR1 MDHEN, CDR2 SYDVKM. The length of the CDR3 is 16 residues. V was cut by 4 bases and J by 2 bases, with 15 bases left in between.

The chain is built from TRBV28 and TRBJ2-1, with no clear D. The sequence was obtained from a middle-aged woman in good health. Input material: blood. CDR3 loop: CASSSMTGPTYNEQFF. CDR3 in DNA: TGTGCCAGCAGTTCAATGACCGGACCTACCTACAATGAGCAGTTCTTC.